Included here is one T cell receptor (beta chain) sequence, with context. Its antigen remains unidentified. These data originate in a study of Ad26.COV2.S vaccination and SARS-CoV-2 variants. The wider study: The donor participated in the COV1001 trial, in its Ad26.COV2.S arm.

The treatment is: over 15 received Ad26.COV2.S at low or high dose, single or two shots; roughly 5 received placebo; per-sample allocation not given. The samples date from day 63 after the first vaccine or placebo injection. Whole-study results and caveats: Possible underestimation of total T cell responses by the TCR breadth and depth analyses was noted.

Clones were sequenced by immunoSEQ multiplex PCR, and TCRdb holds only the in-frame ones, with some missing. Here the sample spans fewer than 500,000 clones, about 93% being singletons. The specimen comprised peripheral blood, sampled in a trial of Ad26.COV2.S vaccine versus placebo. The sequence was obtained from a person between 18 and 60 years old who received the Ad26.COV2.S COVID-19 vaccine or a placebo.

CDR3 coding DNA: TGTGCCAGCAGGACGGGAACTCAGCCCCAGCATTTT. Amino acids: CASRTGTQPQHF. This chain uses TRBV6-5 with TRBJ1-5, with D unresolved. Germline V gene lookup returns CDR1 MNHEY and CDR2 SVGAGI. CDR3 length: 12 residues. V lost 6 bases, J lost 6 bases, and 9 bases lay in between.